Sequencing of this T cell receptor (beta chain) was carried out in a study of a mutant IDH1 vaccine in newly diagnosed glioma. Study context: Patients were pretreated with radiotherapy, temozolomide, or both, mostly both.

Study-wide findings and caveats: Of all patients, 93.3% showed vaccine-induced immune responses.

Sample time point: week 35, safety follow-up. Doses comprised 300 ug of mutant IDH1 20-mer peptide each, plus topical imiquimod. Germline V gives CDR1 SGHNT, CDR2 YYREEE (reference sequence). This CDR3 is 14 amino acids long. The V gene end was trimmed by 4 bases and the J gene end by 4 bases; junction bases not matched to a gene: 7. Assay used: immunoSEQ multiplex PCR; TCRdb lists only in-frame clones, some missing. Here the sample spans roughly 52,000 clones, around 84% being singletons. In the case of this clone: Its antigen is currently unknown.

The sample in question was PBMCs, obtained from a glioma patient whose treatment included an IDH1 peptide vaccine. V and J are TRBV5-4 and TRBJ1-1, with TRBD1 identical over 7 bases. The origin of this receptor is a woman under 30 with glioma. CDR3 amino acids: CASSGYRGVTEAFF. CDR3 DNA: TGTGCCAGCAGCGGGTACAGGGGTGTCACTGAAGCTTTCTTT.